The sample holds many counts of the clone carrying this TCR beta chain. The data originate from a study of T cell repertoires in cytomegalovirus infection. Study-level information: Evidence of both CMV infection and a matching HLA type came from public TCR beta signatures.

V lost 5 bases, J lost 0 bases, and 7 bases stayed unmatched. CDR3 length: 17 residues. Looked up from germline, CDR1 is SEHNR and CDR2 is FQNEAQ (reference sequence). TCRdb independently ran MiXCR on the reads; one entry per CDR3 protein. The data contain 200,000 to 300,000 distinct CDR3 sequences, over 9% of them singletons. This chain uses TRBV7-9 with TRBJ2-2; 9 bases align to TRBD2. The sequence was collected from a human donor in good health (CMV status not recorded). Some clones in this sample may be carry-over from other donors' samples. What was sequenced was PBMCs. The CDR3 bases are TGTGCCAGCAGCACCACTAGCGGGCTCTCGAACACCGGGGAGCTGTTTTTT. Amino acids: CASSTTSGLSNTGELFF.